These 18 T cell receptor beta chains were sequenced from one sample in a study of early T cells in non-severe SARS-CoV-2 infection. Each CDR3 protein gets one entry after TCRdb re-called the 5' RACE reads with MiXCR. Here the sample spans approximately 74,000 distinct CDR3 sequences, around 14% being singletons. Specimen: whole blood. The receptors originated from an adult who was a healthcare worker with PCR-confirmed SARS-CoV-2 infection or an uninfected control (not recorded which).

This clonotype came up a few times. The rearrangement joins TRBV11-2 to TRBJ2-3; TRBD2 is a possible D gene (5 bases). Germline assignment: CDR1 SGHAT and CDR2 FQNNGV. V was shortened by 1 base and J by 6 bases, with 17 bases between the two germline ends. This CDR3 is built from 16 residues. CDR3 in amino acids: CASSLVQQRFLDTQYF. DNA of the CDR3: TGTGCCAGCAGCTTAGTCCAACAGCGGTTCTTGGATACGCAGTATTTT.

The chain links TRBV12-3 or TRBV12-4 to TRBJ2-7; 8 bases align to TRBD1. The ends lost 5 bases at V and 6 bases at J; junction bases unmatched: 6. CDR3 length equals 13 residues. CDR3 sequence reads: CASSGQGIFEQYF. As DNA, the CDR3 is TGTGCCAGCAGTGGACAGGGAATCTTCGAGCAGTACTTC.

This clonotype showed up many times. The chain joins TRBV20-1 to TRBJ2-3; weak D call: TRBD2 (6 bases). The V gene lost 6 bases and the J gene lost 4 bases, with 17 bases spanning the gap. This CDR3 has 14 amino acids. From germline, CDR1 is DFQATT and CDR2 SNEGSKA (reference sequence). Written as DNA, the CDR3 is TGCAGTGCCTTAGGGAAAGGCGGGGCAGATACGCAGTATTTT. Amino acid sequence: CSALGKGGADTQYF.

Ten or more counts support this clonotype. The chain joins TRBV7-2 to TRBJ2-7, with 9 bases that match TRBD1. Germline V gives CDR1 SGHTA, CDR2 FQGNSA. CDR3 length: 15 residues. Unmatched junction bases numbered 7, after V lost 5 bases and J lost 2 bases. Written as DNA, the CDR3 is TGTGCCAGCAGCAAAAGTACAGGGGGCCCCTACGAGCAGTACTTC. It encodes CASSKSTGGPYEQYF.

This clonotype showed up many times. V is TRBV5-1 and J is TRBJ1-4; 8 bases agree with TRBD1. J was trimmed by 6 bases and V by 4 bases; bases with no gene match: 5. The CDR3 consists of 14 residues. Germline CDR1 is SGHRS and CDR2 is YFSETQ. CDR3 bases: TGCGCCAGCAGCCTCCTGACAGGGGATGAAAAACTGTTTTTT. It yields the protein CASSLLTGDEKLFF.

V gene TRBV29-1 combines with J gene TRBJ2-5; no clear D gene. V was clipped by 7 bases and J by 2 bases, with 11 bases between them. The CDR3 is 12 residues long. Germline values: CDR1 SQVTM, CDR2 ANQGSEA. CDR3 protein: CSAEVNQETQYF. CDR3 in DNA: TGCAGCGCCGAGGTAAATCAAGAGACCCAGTACTTC.

This rearrangement joins TRBV29-1 to TRBJ1-1; no clear D gene. CDR1 is SQVTM, CDR2 ANQGSEA, per germline. V gave up 4 bases and J gave up 7 bases, with 10 bases separating them. The CDR3 is 11 residues long. CDR3 sequence: CSVAIVDEAFF. CDR3 nucleotide sequence: TGCAGCGTTGCCATCGTAGATGAAGCTTTCTTT.

This clonotype was detected ten times or more. The J gene is TRBJ2-4, the V gene TRBV11-2; D is unresolved. Germline assignment: CDR1 SGHAT and CDR2 FQNNGV. V lost 3 bases, J lost 0 bases, and 6 bases lay in between. This CDR3 contains 14 residues. The CDR3 here is CASSFNAAKNIQYF. CDR3 in DNA: TGTGCCAGCAGCTTTAATGCAGCCAAAAACATTCAGTACTTC.

At least ten counts were recorded for this clonotype. V is TRBV6-4 and J is TRBJ2-1, with D hard to call. The V gene lost 2 bases and the J gene lost 5 bases, with 7 bases spanning the gap. CDR1 is MRHNA, CDR2 SNTAGT, per germline. The CDR3 runs 13 residues. For the CDR3, the DNA is TGTGCCAGCAGTGACGGGCTAAACAATGAGCAGTTCTTC. It translates to CASSDGLNNEQFF.

The genes are TRBV7-9 and TRBJ2-7, with D possibly matching TRBD2 (5 bases). The CDR3 totals 14 residues. V lost 0 bases to trimming and J lost 3 bases, with 9 bases between them. Looked up from germline, CDR1 is SEHNR and CDR2 is FQNEAQ (reference sequence). CDR3 loop: CASSLAGEYYEQYF. The DNA of the CDR3 is TGTGCCAGCAGCTTAGCCGGGGAATACTACGAGCAGTACTTC. Filled out from reference TRBV7-9 and TRBJ2-7, the complete variable domain reads DTGVSQNPRHKITKRGQNVTFRCDPISEHNRLYWYRQTLGQGPEFLTYFQNEAQLEKSRLLSDRFSAERPKGSFSTLEIQRTEQGDSAMYLCASSLAGEYYEQYFGPGTRLTVT.

This clonotype was seen more than once but under ten times. This rearrangement joins TRBV12-3 or TRBV12-4 to TRBJ1-2; no clear D gene. The CDR3 has 13 amino acids. V was clipped by 1 base and J by 2 bases, with 5 bases between them. This CDR3 reads CASSLGTNYGYTF. The CDR3 bases are TGTGCCAGCAGTTTAGGGACCAACTATGGCTACACCTTC.

Worth noting for this clonotype: The conserved final phenylalanine or tryptophan is absent from the CDR3, which likely points to a read error. The genes are TRBV2 and TRBJ2-1, with TRBD1 as a possible D gene (6 bases). Germline values: CDR1 SNHLY, CDR2 FYNNEI. V lost 7 bases, J lost 3 bases, and 16 bases lay in between. The CDR3 spans 15 residues. The CDR3 DNA sequence: TGTGCCAGCACGGAAAACAGGGTGATCTACAATGAGCAGTTCTCC. This encodes CASTENRVIYNEQFS.

This clonotype was picked up a small number of times. This sequence joins TRBV28 and TRBJ1-5; 8 bases match TRBD1. Trimming took 7 bases from V and 7 from J; bases not matched to a gene: 6. Germline V gene sequence: CDR1 MDHEN, CDR2 SYDVKM. This CDR3 has 13 amino acids. The CDR3 sequence: CASTDRAKQPQHF. In DNA, the CDR3 is TGTGCCAGCACGGACAGGGCAAAGCAGCCCCAGCATTTT.

The chain links TRBV28 to TRBJ1-4; possible D gene TRBD1, 5 bases. The V and J ends lost 4 bases and 10 bases respectively, with 19 bases between them. The CDR3 length is 15 residues. The V gene's germline CDR1 is MDHEN and CDR2 SYDVKM. CDR3: CASSSQGVPSGKLFF. The DNA of the CDR3 is TGTGCCAGCAGTTCTCAGGGAGTGCCTTCTGGAAAACTGTTTTTT.

This rearrangement joins TRBV20-1 to TRBJ1-6, with D possibly being TRBD1 (5 bases). Trimming left V 6 bases short and J 8 bases short, with 14 bases between. Germline CDR1 and CDR2: DFQATT and SNEGSKA (reference sequence). The CDR3 runs to 13 residues. CDR3 DNA sequence: TGCAGTGCCCTAGGGGTTGGGGATTCACCCCTCCACTTT. Protein sequence: CSALGVGDSPLHF.

This chain joins TRBV5-1 and TRBJ2-1; 10 bases fit TRBD2. The trim removed 1 base at V and 10 bases at J, leaving 5 bases unmatched. The CDR3 consists of 14 residues. The V gene's germline CDR1 is SGHRS and CDR2 YFSETQ. The CDR3 loop reads CASSLRLAGAEQFF. The DNA of the CDR3 is TGCGCCAGCAGCTTGCGGCTAGCGGGGGCCGAGCAGTTCTTC.

The V and J genes are TRBV28 and TRBJ1-4; no definite D call. Germline V gives CDR1 MDHEN, CDR2 SYDVKM. Trimming left V 8 bases short and J 5 bases short, with 9 bases between. The CDR3 totals 12 residues. The CDR3 region has the DNA TGTGCCAGCCGAGAGTCGAATGAAAAACTGTTTTTT. Protein: CASRESNEKLFF.

The chain links TRBV6-5 to TRBJ2-7; TRBD1 matches at 7 bases. This CDR3 region has 13 residues. V lost 10 bases, J lost 5 bases, and 11 bases stayed unmatched. The V gene's germline CDR1 is MNHEY and CDR2 SVGAGI. The CDR3 bases are TGTGCCACCGGCCGACAGGGCGTCGACGAGCAGTACTTC. Protein product: CATGRQGVDEQYF.